This T cell receptor beta chain was identified in a study of CD8 T cells in Susac syndrome. The RNA, about 0.45 to 1 ug, was put through reverse transcription using random hexamers. A multiplex approach, immunoSEQ multiplex PCR, amplified TCR beta CDR3 across 54 Vbeta and 13 Jbeta. TCRdb independently ran MiXCR on the immunoSEQ multiplex PCR reads; one entry per CDR3 protein. The table shows 150,000 to 200,000 distinct CDR3 sequences, with approximately 92% occurring only once. TCR beta sequencing was performed on blood CD8+ and CD4+ T cells. The healthy controls were matched to patients by age and sex. FACS was used to enrich TEMRA cells, whereas the CD8+ and CD4+ T cells were obtained by negative isolation. Germline assignment: CDR1 MNHEY and CDR2 SVGAGI. V was pared by 1 base and J by 2 bases, with 9 bases between. The CDR3 totals 15 residues. This clonotype was seen only once.

Sequencing was carried out using CD4+ T cells from PBMCs. The chain employs TRBV6-5 and TRBJ1-5; no clear D. This TCR was recovered from a human donor in good health. CDR3 nucleotides: TGTGCCAGCAGTTACTGGGTTAGGGGCAATCAGCCCCAGCATTTT. Protein sequence: CASSYWVRGNQPQHF.